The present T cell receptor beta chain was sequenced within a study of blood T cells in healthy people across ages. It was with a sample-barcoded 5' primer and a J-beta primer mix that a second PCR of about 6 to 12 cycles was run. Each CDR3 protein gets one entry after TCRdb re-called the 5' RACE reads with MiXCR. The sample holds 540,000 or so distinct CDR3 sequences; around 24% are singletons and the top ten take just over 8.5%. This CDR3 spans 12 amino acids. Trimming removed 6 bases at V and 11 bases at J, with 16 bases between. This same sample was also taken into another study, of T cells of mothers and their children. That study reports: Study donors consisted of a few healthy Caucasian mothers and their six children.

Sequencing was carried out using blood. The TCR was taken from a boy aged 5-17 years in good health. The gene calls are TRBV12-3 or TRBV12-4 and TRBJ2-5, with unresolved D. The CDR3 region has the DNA TGTGCCAGCAGCTATGACATCTACGGGCAGTACTTC. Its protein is CASSYDIYGQYF.